This T cell receptor beta chain was captured by sequencing in a study of identical twins (dated by TCRdb to the mid-2010s). About the full investigation: TCR alpha and beta repertoires from monozygotic twins, unrelated adults of various ages and cord blood were deep-sequenced to test whether fetal clonotypes persist. To rule out contamination, replicate twin experiments were performed at different times with different library preparation protocols.

The library came from 5' RACE. The reads were generated on an Illumina HiSeq 2000. Template switching introduced a universal primer binding site; the final cDNA contained a unique molecular identifier, enabling accurate counting of TCR cDNA molecules. Specific primers in the conserved constant-segment region were used to synthesize first-strand cDNA for TCR alpha and beta chains. To control for contamination, each cDNA library was double barcoded with a SMART-Mk sample barcode plus Illumina barcodes. TruSeq adapter sequences along with Illumina sample barcodes were introduced in two successive PCR steps. The Illumina HiSeq platform was used with custom primers to sequence TCR alpha and beta cDNA libraries. Per the source publication's procedure: Unique molecular identifiers were extracted from raw reads with MiGEC, and CDR3 positions were determined with MiXCR. Recombination models were inferred per individual with the repgenHMM and IGoR tools using an EM algorithm. Shared clonotypes were analyzed with the tcR package in R, and sharing was normalized by the product of cloneset sizes. To study raw recombination without the effects of thymic and clonal selection, out-of-frame nonproductive sequences were analyzed. TCRdb reanalyzed the raw reads on its own, using fastp at Q25 for trimming and MiXCR for clone calling, and kept in-frame beta chains. Each CDR3 protein gets just one entry, which takes the most common genes and DNA from the rows behind it. TCRdb's processing, not the authors' own work, is the source of the V and J calls. The sample table records under 300,000 distinct CDR3 sequences; about 13% of these occur just once. In total, the top ten clones hold 4% to 5% of the sample.

This clonotype has at least ten counts. No cognate antigen has been identified for it. No base quality values were provided; no much bigger clone lies one nucleotide off. The germline ends are 7 bases apart after V is trimmed by 2 bases and J by 7 bases. The germline V gene gives CDR1 as SGHDT and CDR2 as YYEEEE. The CDR3 goes from the cysteine to the phenylalanine over 12 residues. Kept here is only the CDR3 DNA, which spans 36 bases and is read in frame from base 1. Only healthy Caucasian donors were included. The twin cohort consisted of three pairs of female monozygotic twins, all aged roughly 18 to 30 years. Miltenyi CD45RO+ enrichment and human naive T-cell isolation kits were used to isolate memory (CD45RO+) and naive T cells from PBMC. Findings and caveats that apply to the study as a whole: Invariant T cells such as MAIT and iNKT could partly confound zero-insertion analyses, though diverse VJ usage argued against this for most clonotypes. Conclusions relied on cross-sectional statistical analysis, since the same donors could not be followed over many years. The excess sharing between twins in beta out-of-frame sequences was weaker because fewer shared sequences reduced the signal-to-noise ratio. Compared with coincidental sharing between unrelated individuals, an excess of low generation-probability sequences was observed among out-of-frame TCR alpha sequences shared between twins. In monozygotic twins, out-of-frame TCR alpha sharing was systematically underestimated by recombination models, although the models agreed with sharing between unrelated individuals. Fewer insertions were carried by abundant cord blood beta clonotypes; a weaker similar trend was observed in young adult naive repertoires, while no such trend was observed in memory repertoires.

These data were also filed under a second study, of yellow fever vaccine responses in identical twins. As noted in the second study: The authors reported that the T cell response to vaccination in identical twins appeared partly convergent and partly personalized. The study precisely tracked vaccine-responding T cell clones in identical twins.

Rearrangement joined TRBV5-6 to TRBJ2-4; no D gene can be assigned with confidence. The sequence came from a woman younger than 35 in good health. Material for sequencing was memory (CD45RO+) T cells sorted from blood. The cell subset or site label corresponds to: CD45RO+ enriched T cells. The DNA sequence is given as TGTGCCAGCAGCTTCTCTAGGAACATTCAGTACTTC. Protein translation: CASSFSRNIQYF.